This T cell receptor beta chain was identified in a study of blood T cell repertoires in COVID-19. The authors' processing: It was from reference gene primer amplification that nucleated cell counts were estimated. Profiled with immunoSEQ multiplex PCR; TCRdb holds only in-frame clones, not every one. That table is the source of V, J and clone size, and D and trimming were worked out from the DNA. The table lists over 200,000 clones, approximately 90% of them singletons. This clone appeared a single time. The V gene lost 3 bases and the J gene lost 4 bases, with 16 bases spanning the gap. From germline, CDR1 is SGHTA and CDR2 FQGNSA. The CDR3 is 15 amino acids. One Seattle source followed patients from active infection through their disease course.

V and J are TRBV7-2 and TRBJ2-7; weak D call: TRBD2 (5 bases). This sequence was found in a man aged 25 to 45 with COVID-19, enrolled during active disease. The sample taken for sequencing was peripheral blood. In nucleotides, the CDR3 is TGTGCCAGCAGCTTGGTGGACTCTCCCACTTACGAGCAGTACTTC. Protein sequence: CASSLVDSPTYEQYF.